Listed below are T cell receptor beta chains from one sample, sequenced in a study of cytomegalovirus exposure and HLA in healthy donors. Clones were read by immunoSEQ multiplex PCR, and TCRdb kept only the in-frame ones, dropping some. In the table there are around 200,000 clones, 70% to 85% of which are singletons. The sample comprised PBMCs. These receptors all come from a woman aged 35 to 49 in good health and CMV-seronegative. Both conserved end residues are part of each CDR3. The D gene is left open where the match is weak. Only some rows state a clone size, as once, few, many or a class for expanded clones.

cdr3_aa	cdr3_nt	j_call	clone_size	cdr3_length	v_call	d_call
CASSQVLSAQETQYF	TGTGCCAGCAGCCAAGTTCTTAGCGCCCAAGAGACCCAGTACTTC	TRBJ2-5	.	15	TRBV4-2	.
CAWGQSYEQYF	TGTGCCTGGGGACAGTCCTACGAGCAGTACTTC	TRBJ2-7	.	11	TRBV30	.
CASSRKPTGVHYGYTF	TGTGCCAGCAGCCGAAAGCCGACAGGGGTTCACTATGGCTACACCTTC	TRBJ1-2	.	16	TRBV28	TRBD1
CASRPRGLLNTEAFF	TGTGCCAGCAGACCCCGGGGACTTTTGAACACTGAAGCTTTCTTT	TRBJ1-1	few	15	TRBV6-6	.
CASSRLTGATTTYNEQFF	TGTGCCAGCAGCCGACTGACAGGGGCCACAACAACCTACAATGAGCAGTTCTTC	TRBJ2-1	.	18	TRBV7-9	TRBD1
CASSLATGSEQFF	TGTGCCAGCAGCTTGGCCACGGGTAGTGAGCAGTTCTTC	TRBJ2-1	.	13	TRBV5-6	.
CASSYSHSYTEAFF	TGTGCCAGCAGTTACTCGCACAGTTACACTGAAGCTTTCTTT	TRBJ1-1	few	14	TRBV6-5	.
CASSPSGGSQPQHF	TGTGCCAGCAGCCCCTCTGGGGGGAGTCAGCCCCAGCATTTT	TRBJ1-5	.	14	TRBV5-6	.
CSSSFSSYEQYF	TGTTCCAGCAGCTTCTCCTCCTACGAGCAGTACTTC	TRBJ2-7	.	12	TRBV7-9	.
CASSLPGGGTGELFF	TGCGCCAGCAGCCTCCCGGGGGGAGGCACCGGGGAGCTGTTTTTT	TRBJ2-2	.	15	TRBV4-1	TRBD2
CASSPWGRVEQYF	TGTGCCAGCAGTCCCTGGGGGAGGGTCGAGCAGTACTTC	TRBJ2-7	.	13	TRBV28	TRBD2
CASSQTESYGYTF	TGTGCCAGCTCACAGACAGAATCCTATGGCTACACCTTC	TRBJ1-2	.	13	TRBV18	.
CASSDGAKGLNTGELFF	TGTGCCAGCAGCGACGGAGCCAAGGGGCTGAACACCGGGGAGCTGTTTTTT	TRBJ2-2	.	17	TRBV7-2	.
CAIRPGQGNEPQHF	TGTGCCATCCGCCCGGGACAGGGGAATGAGCCCCAGCATTTT	TRBJ1-5	.	14	TRBV10-3	TRBD1
CASSQGSLNYGYTF	TGCGCCAGCAGCCAGGGGTCGCTTAACTATGGCTACACCTTC	TRBJ1-2	.	14	TRBV5-1	.
CASRATGGETQYF	TGTGCCAGCAGAGCGACAGGCGGGGAGACCCAGTACTTC	TRBJ2-5	.	13	TRBV4-2	.
CASSPNAGAGETQYF	TGTGCCAGCTCACCAAATGCGGGGGCAGGCGAGACCCAGTACTTC	TRBJ2-5	.	15	TRBV18	.
CASSRGHEQYF	TGTGCCAGCAGTAGGGGCCACGAGCAGTACTTC	TRBJ2-7	few	11	TRBV6-5	.
CASSDRPVGYTF	TGTGCCAGTTCCGACAGACCCGTGGGCTACACCTTC	TRBJ1-2	.	12	TRBV19	.
CASSFTGRDEQFF	TGTGCCAGCAGTTTCACAGGGCGGGATGAGCAGTTCTTC	TRBJ2-1	.	13	TRBV28	.
CASSPWTDNDEQYF	TGTGCCAGTAGTCCCTGGACAGATAACGACGAGCAGTACTTC	TRBJ2-7	.	14	TRBV19	.
CASSLPGTANTEAFF	TGTGCCAGTAGTCTACCCGGGACAGCGAACACTGAAGCTTTCTTT	TRBJ1-1	.	15	TRBV19	TRBD1
CSVKKGGQETQYF	TGCAGCGTAAAGAAAGGGGGCCAAGAGACCCAGTACTTC	TRBJ2-5	.	13	TRBV29-1	.
CASSPWTVYEQYF	TGTGCCAGCAGTCCCTGGACAGTCTACGAGCAGTACTTC	TRBJ2-7	.	13	TRBV2	.
CAWSFKGAGGYTF	TGTGCCTGGAGTTTTAAAGGGGCTGGAGGCTACACCTTC	TRBJ1-2	.	13	TRBV30	.
CASRSVTGQLQETQYF	TGCGCCAGCAGGTCGGTTACTGGGCAGCTCCAAGAGACCCAGTACTTC	TRBJ2-5	.	16	TRBV5-1	.